This is a list of T cell receptor beta chains from one sample in a study of blood T cell repertoires in COVID-19. Method: immunoSEQ multiplex PCR; TCRdb's copy keeps in-frame clones and lacks some. The profile shows some 74,000 clones, around 80% of them singletons. What was sequenced was peripheral blood. These receptors were obtained from a human donor in a cohort sampled during active COVID-19. The CDR3 runs from the conserved cysteine through the conserved F or W. The order of the fields is V gene, clone size, D gene, J gene, CDR3 protein, CDR3 DNA. D genes are given only for firm matches. The size of a clone is reported for some rows only, either as once, few or many, or as a class for expanded clones.

v_call: TRBV6-5; clone_size: .; d_call: TRBD2; j_call: TRBJ2-1; cdr3_aa: CASSRTSGYNEQFF; cdr3_nt: TGTGCCAGCAGTAGGACTAGCGGCTACAATGAGCAGTTCTTC
v_call: TRBV18; clone_size: .; d_call: TRBD2; j_call: TRBJ2-3; cdr3_aa: CASPSGGDTDTQYF; cdr3_nt: TGTGCCAGCCCTAGCGGGGGGGACACAGATACGCAGTATTTT
v_call: TRBV7-2; clone_size: .; d_call: .; j_call: TRBJ2-1; cdr3_aa: CASSFQGLSNEQFF; cdr3_nt: TGTGCCAGCAGCTTTCAGGGCCTGTCCAATGAGCAGTTCTTC
v_call: TRBV13; clone_size: .; d_call: .; j_call: TRBJ1-2; cdr3_aa: CASSLRNQRANYGYTF; cdr3_nt: TGTGCCAGCAGCCTGCGAAACCAGCGGGCTAACTATGGCTACACCTTC
v_call: TRBV9; clone_size: .; d_call: TRBD1; j_call: TRBJ2-2; cdr3_aa: CASSLQGAGGELFF; cdr3_nt: TGTGCCAGCAGCCTACAGGGGGCTGGCGGGGAGCTGTTTTTT
v_call: TRBV7-6; clone_size: .; d_call: .; j_call: TRBJ1-2; cdr3_aa: CASSNRVSGGYTF; cdr3_nt: TGTGCCAGCAGCAACAGGGTCAGCGGCGGCTACACCTTC
v_call: TRBV7-9; clone_size: few; d_call: TRBD2; j_call: TRBJ2-7; cdr3_aa: CASSWTSTQHEQYF; cdr3_nt: TGTGCCAGCAGCTGGACTAGCACCCAACACGAGCAGTACTTC
v_call: TRBV4-1; clone_size: .; d_call: .; j_call: TRBJ2-2; cdr3_aa: CASSPFGGTNTGELFF; cdr3_nt: TGCGCCAGCAGCCCGTTTGGGGGGACTAACACCGGGGAGCTGTTTTTT
v_call: TRBV3-1/TRBV3-2; clone_size: .; d_call: TRBD1; j_call: TRBJ2-5; cdr3_aa: CASSRAGGRETQYF; cdr3_nt: TGTGCCAGCAGCCGCGCAGGGGGCAGAGAGACCCAGTACTTC
v_call: TRBV6-2/TRBV6-3; clone_size: .; d_call: TRBD1; j_call: TRBJ1-1; cdr3_aa: CASSSLNRGGTEAFF; cdr3_nt: TGTGCCAGCAGCTCCCTAAACAGGGGAGGTACTGAAGCTTTCTTT
v_call: TRBV7-3; clone_size: .; d_call: .; j_call: TRBJ2-5; cdr3_aa: CASSRGGAQGETQYF; cdr3_nt: TGTGCCAGCAGTCGGGGAGGGGCCCAGGGGGAGACCCAGTACTTC
v_call: TRBV27; clone_size: .; d_call: TRBD1; j_call: TRBJ2-7; cdr3_aa: CASSLGQGDEQYF; cdr3_nt: TGTGCCAGCAGTTTAGGACAGGGGGACGAGCAGTACTTC
v_call: TRBV11-2; clone_size: once; d_call: .; j_call: TRBJ2-3; cdr3_aa: CASSLGPSSADTQYF; cdr3_nt: TGTGCCAGCAGCTTAGGCCCTAGCTCGGCAGATACGCAGTATTTT
v_call: TRBV28; clone_size: .; d_call: TRBD2; j_call: TRBJ2-7; cdr3_aa: CASSRGLSSYEQYF; cdr3_nt: TGTGCCAGCTCCCGGGGACTAAGCTCCTACGAGCAGTACTTC
v_call: TRBV7-3; clone_size: .; d_call: .; j_call: TRBJ2-1; cdr3_aa: CASSLMQGNEQFF; cdr3_nt: TGTGCCAGCAGCTTAATGCAGGGGAATGAGCAGTTCTTC
v_call: TRBV20-1; clone_size: few; d_call: .; j_call: TRBJ2-3; cdr3_aa: CSAAPRDTQYF; cdr3_nt: TGCAGTGCCGCGCCGAGAGATACGCAGTATTTT
v_call: TRBV2; clone_size: .; d_call: .; j_call: TRBJ1-5; cdr3_aa: CASRREAINQPQHF; cdr3_nt: TGTGCCAGCAGGAGGGAGGCAATTAATCAGCCCCAGCATTTT
v_call: TRBV6-6; clone_size: .; d_call: .; j_call: TRBJ2-3; cdr3_aa: CASRMTGEGPDTQYF; cdr3_nt: TGTGCCAGCAGAATGACAGGGGAGGGCCCAGATACGCAGTATTTT
v_call: TRBV29-1; clone_size: .; d_call: .; j_call: TRBJ2-6; cdr3_aa: CSVEAGVMGANVLTF; cdr3_nt: TGCAGCGTTGAGGCAGGGGTGATGGGGGCCAACGTCCTGACTTTC
v_call: TRBV5-4; clone_size: .; d_call: TRBD1; j_call: TRBJ2-2; cdr3_aa: CASSLARGFTGELFF; cdr3_nt: TGTGCCAGCAGCTTGGCCAGGGGGTTCACCGGGGAGCTGTTTTTT
v_call: TRBV28; clone_size: .; d_call: .; j_call: TRBJ2-5; cdr3_aa: CASTAGLTRGRGETQYF; cdr3_nt: TGTGCCAGCACCGCTGGCCTTACGCGGGGGCGGGGGGAGACCCAGTACTTC
v_call: TRBV27; clone_size: .; d_call: TRBD1; j_call: TRBJ1-1; cdr3_aa: CASRTGDGEAFF; cdr3_nt: TGTGCCAGCAGGACAGGGGATGGGGAAGCTTTCTTT
v_call: TRBV7-8; clone_size: .; d_call: .; j_call: TRBJ2-1; cdr3_aa: CASKVGTEGEQFF; cdr3_nt: TGTGCCAGCAAGGTGGGGACTGAGGGTGAGCAGTTCTTC
v_call: TRBV11-2; clone_size: .; d_call: TRBD1; j_call: TRBJ1-6; cdr3_aa: CASSLTGPNSPLHF; cdr3_nt: TGTGCCAGCAGCTTGACAGGGCCTAATTCACCCCTCCACTTT
v_call: TRBV19; clone_size: .; d_call: .; j_call: TRBJ1-5; cdr3_aa: CASSERRSFNQPQHF; cdr3_nt: TGTGCCAGTAGTGAACGCCGGTCCTTCAATCAGCCCCAGCATTTT
v_call: TRBV4-2; clone_size: .; d_call: TRBD2; j_call: TRBJ2-3; cdr3_aa: CASSQVLAGGQADTQYF; cdr3_nt: TGTGCCAGCAGCCAAGTTCTCGCGGGGGGGCAGGCAGATACGCAGTATTTT
v_call: TRBV5-4; clone_size: few; d_call: TRBD1; j_call: TRBJ1-5; cdr3_aa: CASSLQGNSNQPQHF; cdr3_nt: TGTGCCAGCAGCTTACAGGGGAATAGCAATCAGCCCCAGCATTTT
v_call: TRBV7-8; clone_size: .; d_call: .; j_call: TRBJ2-1; cdr3_aa: CASSLAGGRNEQFF; cdr3_nt: TGTGCCAGCAGCTTAGCGGGGGGTCGCAATGAGCAGTTCTTC
v_call: TRBV5-1; clone_size: .; d_call: .; j_call: TRBJ2-2; cdr3_aa: CASSNEGGTGELFF; cdr3_nt: TGCGCCAGCAGCAACGAGGGCGGTACCGGGGAGCTGTTTTTT
v_call: TRBV7-9; clone_size: .; d_call: .; j_call: TRBJ1-2; cdr3_aa: CASSRGGGYTF; cdr3_nt: TGTGCCAGCAGCCGAGGAGGTGGCTACACCTTC
v_call: TRBV9; clone_size: once; d_call: TRBD2; j_call: TRBJ2-3; cdr3_aa: CVSSPRLAGGTDTQYF; cdr3_nt: TGTGTCAGCAGCCCTAGACTAGCGGGAGGAACAGATACGCAGTATTTT
v_call: TRBV5-4; clone_size: .; d_call: TRBD1; j_call: TRBJ1-3; cdr3_aa: CASSRDRGRNTIYF; cdr3_nt: TGTGCCAGCAGCAGGGACAGGGGTAGAAACACCATATATTTT
v_call: TRBV14; clone_size: .; d_call: TRBD1; j_call: TRBJ1-1; cdr3_aa: CASSQDLGQGNTEAFF; cdr3_nt: TGTGCCAGCAGCCAAGATCTCGGACAGGGGAACACTGAAGCTTTCTTT
v_call: TRBV30; clone_size: .; d_call: .; j_call: TRBJ2-6; cdr3_aa: CAWRASGANVLTF; cdr3_nt: TGTGCCTGGAGGGCCTCTGGGGCCAACGTCCTGACTTTC
v_call: TRBV10-3; clone_size: .; d_call: .; j_call: TRBJ1-2; cdr3_aa: CAIRPGANYGYTF; cdr3_nt: TGTGCCATCAGGCCCGGAGCAAACTATGGCTACACCTTC
v_call: TRBV5-1; clone_size: .; d_call: TRBD1; j_call: TRBJ2-5; cdr3_aa: CASRTRQGPQETQYF; cdr3_nt: TGCGCCAGCAGGACACGACAGGGACCACAAGAGACCCAGTACTTC